One TCR beta chain is described in this entry. Its specificity is unknown. Using immunoSEQ multiplex PCR, the repertoire was profiled, and TCRdb retains in-frame clones only, with some absent. The sample includes some 21,000 clones, 85% to 90% of them seen just once. The germline V and J ends were trimmed by 3 bases and 0 bases, with 14 bases remaining between them. The CDR3 has 17 residues. The germline V gene has CDR1 SNHLY and CDR2 FYNNEI. The source of the sample is a study of T cells after posttransplantation cyclophosphamide. Whole-study findings and limits: Later post-transplant blood repertoires were often dominated by donor CD8+ memory clones. Recipient CMV seropositivity and CMV reactivation strongly tracked TRB clonality. TRB overlap between skin or GI tissue T cells and blood was limited.

Sampled 1 year posttransplant, controls received myeloablative marrow transplants, methotrexate and a calcineurin inhibitor. V and J are TRBV2 and TRBJ1-4, with D possibly TRBD1 on 6 matching bases. The sample consisted of PBMCs, taken approximately 370 days after allogeneic stem cell transplant with calcineurin inhibitor and methotrexate. This receptor was taken from a female patient between 30 and 40 years old who received an allogeneic stem cell transplant from an unrelated donor, was CMV-positive, and had acute and chronic GVHD. T cells may partly derive from the graft donor. CDR3 in amino acids: CASSEIRQGSTNEKLFF. The CDR3 bases are TGTGCCAGCAGTGAGATTAGGCAGGGGTCAACTAATGAAAAACTGTTTTTT.